Listed here are 29 T cell receptor beta chains from one sample, sequenced in a study of OX40 agonist ivuxolimab in advanced cancers. Clones were sequenced by immunoSEQ multiplex PCR, and TCRdb holds only the in-frame ones, with some missing. The profile shows 70,000 to 80,000 clones, roughly 90% of them singletons. The sequencing used CD4+ or CD8+ T cells sorted from blood, collected in a trial of the OX40 agonist ivuxolimab. The receptors come from an adult with an advanced solid tumor such as melanoma, head and neck, liver or kidney cancer.

The J gene is TRBJ2-7, the V gene TRBV11-2, with D unclear. Germline CDR1 is SGHAT and CDR2 is FQNNGV. The CDR3 has 16 residues. V lost 0 bases to trimming and J lost 2 bases, with 14 bases between them. The chain's CDR3 is CASSLEGWRSTYEQYF. Here the CDR3 DNA reads TGTGCCAGCAGCTTAGAAGGGTGGCGGAGCACCTACGAGCAGTACTTC.

The chain employs TRBV10-3 and TRBJ1-2; maybe TRBD1 (5 bases). The germline V gene has CDR1 ENHRY and CDR2 SYGVKD. The CDR3 has 11 residues. V was cut by 4 bases and J by 10 bases, with 10 bases left in between. The CDR3, as DNA: TGTGCCATCAGTGCAGACAGCCACTACACCTTC. It translates to CAISADSHYTF.

Worth noting for this clone: Other DNA sequences in the sample encode the same CDR3. The V call is TRBV4-1, the J call TRBJ2-3, with a tentative D call TRBD2 (5 bases). CDR1 MGHRA and CDR2 YSYEKL come from the germline V gene. The ends were cut back, 1 base at V and 4 bases at J, with 18 bases in the middle. This CDR3 has 17 residues. The CDR3 nucleotides read TGCGCCAGCAGCCAAGGGAGGTCTAGAGTCCTTGCAGATACGCAGTATTTT. Its translation: CASSQGRSRVLADTQYF.

The J gene is TRBJ2-1, the V gene TRBV7-2, with 7 bases lining up with TRBD2. V lost 2 bases, J lost 6 bases, and 1 base stayed unmatched. CDR3 size: 13 residues. Germline CDR1 and CDR2: SGHTA and FQGNSA. The CDR3 protein is CASSLIAGNEQFF. In DNA, the CDR3 is TGTGCCAGCAGCTTAATAGCGGGCAATGAGCAGTTCTTC.

The chain carries TRBV7-9 and TRBJ2-1; tentatively, D is TRBD2 (6 bases). Germline CDR1 reads SEHNR; CDR2 reads FQNEAQ (reference sequence). The germline V and J ends were trimmed by 0 bases and 7 bases, with 10 bases remaining between them. This CDR3 has 14 amino acids. The CDR3 protein is CASSLAGGRNEQFF. The CDR3 DNA follows: TGTGCCAGCAGCTTAGCGGGAGGTCGGAATGAGCAGTTCTTC.

In its sample, this clone was seen once. The V and J genes are TRBV5-1 and TRBJ2-2, with D possibly matching TRBD1 (6 bases). The germline V and J ends were trimmed by 2 bases and 2 bases, with 13 bases remaining between them. The CDR3 extends over 16 amino acids. Germline values: CDR1 SGHRS, CDR2 YFSETQ. The CDR3 bases are TGCGCCAGCAGCTTACCCCAGGGGAGAAACACCGGGGAGCTGTTTTTT. Translated, it gives CASSLPQGRNTGELFF.

The CDR3 loop is CASRGGQGMNTEAFF. The CDR3 region has the DNA TGTGCCAGCAGGGGGGGGCAGGGAATGAACACTGAAGCTTTCTTT. The chain couples TRBV2 to TRBJ1-1; maybe TRBD1 (6 bases). V was shortened by 6 bases and J by 0 bases, with 14 bases between the two germline ends. CDR3 size: 15 residues. Germline CDR1 SNHLY, CDR2 FYNNEI. Complete variable domain (other parts from reference TRBV2 and TRBJ1-1): EPEVTQTPSHQVTQMGQEVILRCVPISNHLYFYWYRQILGQKVEFLVSFYNNEISEKSEIFDDQFSVERPDGSNFTLKIRSTKLEDSAMYFCASRGGQGMNTEAFFGQGTRLTVV.

The CDR3: CASSYNQPVGTDEQFF. DNA for the CDR3: TGCGCCAGCAGCTACAACCAGCCGGTGGGGACAGATGAGCAGTTCTTC. J is TRBJ2-1 and V is TRBV5-1; 7 bases agree with TRBD1. Germline lookup yields CDR1 SGHRS and CDR2 YFSETQ. V lost 3 bases and J lost 8; bases outside the gene matches: 14. The CDR3 is 16 residues long.

V usage is TRBV27 and J usage is TRBJ2-3; 9 nucleotides match TRBD1. CDR1 is MNHEY and CDR2 is SMNVEV in the germline V gene (reference sequence). Germline trimming cut 8 bases from V and 3 bases from J; bases unmatched to any gene: 9. This CDR3 is built from 15 residues. The CDR3 DNA sequence: TGTGCCAGCGGGGGGGGACAGGGTAGGACAGATACGCAGTATTTT. Protein sequence: CASGGGQGRTDTQYF.

In the case of this clone: The CDR3 carries no conserved terminal phenylalanine or tryptophan, so it likely arises from a read error. The chain carries TRBV5-1 and TRBJ2-6, with a possible D match to TRBD2 (5 bases). V was clipped by 0 bases and J by 2 bases, with 12 bases between them. The CDR3 runs 17 residues. Germline assignment: CDR1 SGHRS and CDR2 YFSETQ. The CDR3: CASSLASRRTGANVLTL. The DNA of the CDR3 is TGCGCCAGCAGCTTGGCTAGCAGGAGGACTGGGGCCAACGTCCTGACTCTC.

The gene calls are TRBV11-3 and TRBJ1-1, with TRBD1 matching over 12 bases. Unmatched junction bases numbered 8, after V lost 1 base and J lost 11 bases. The CDR3 consists of 15 residues. Per the germline V gene, CDR1 is SGHNT and CDR2 is YENEEA. The DNA of the CDR3 is TGTGCCAGCAGCTTAGGGACGGGACAGGGGGCGTTGGCTTTCTTT. Translation: CASSLGTGQGALAFF.

CDR3 in amino acids: CAIRPRAGPGELFF. The DNA of the CDR3 is TGTGCCATAAGACCCCGGGCCGGGCCCGGGGAGCTGTTTTTT. This chain joins TRBV10-3 and TRBJ2-2; D not resolved. V was trimmed by 9 bases and J by 6 bases, leaving 17 bases between them. Germline CDR1 and CDR2: ENHRY and SYGVKD. The CDR3 extends over 14 amino acids.

The genes are TRBV9 and TRBJ2-7; unclear D gene. This CDR3 spans 15 amino acids. The V and J ends lost 0 bases and 2 bases respectively, with 12 bases between them. The germline CDR1 and CDR2 sequences are SGDLS and YYNGEE. CDR3: CASSVAIDAPYEQYF. CDR3 sequence (DNA): TGTGCCAGCAGCGTAGCTATAGATGCCCCCTACGAGCAGTACTTC.

The V call is TRBV7-2, the J call TRBJ1-2; D unresolved. The germline gives CDR1 SGHTA, CDR2 FQGNSA. CDR3 length: 13 amino acids. Trimming shortened V by 1 base and J by 1 base, and 4 bases separated the two germline ends. In nucleotides, the CDR3 is TGTGCCAGCAGCTTAGACAGTAACTATGGCTACACCTTC. This sequence encodes CASSLDSNYGYTF. The full variable domain, rest sourced from reference TRBV7-2 and TRBJ1-2, is GAGVSQSPSNKVTEKGKDVELRCDPISGHTALYWYRQSLGQGLEFLIYFQGNSAPDKSGLPSDRFSAERTGGSVSTLTIQRTQQEDSAVYLCASSLDSNYGYTFGSGTRLTVV.

This CDR3 reads CASTNSAAYEQYF. CDR3 DNA: TGTGCCAGCACCAACTCGGCTGCCTACGAGCAGTACTTC. The chain joins TRBV6-5 to TRBJ2-7; D remains unclear. CDR1 and CDR2 (germline): MNHEY, SVGAGI. The CDR3 has 13 residues. Trimming cost V 7 bases and J 2 bases, with 12 bases left between them.

V and J are TRBV27 and TRBJ1-1; D not resolved. V lost 5 bases and J 1 base, leaving 11 bases between the germline ends. The CDR3 extends over 14 amino acids. The germline CDR1 and CDR2 sequences are MNHEY and SMNVEV (reference sequence). CDR3 sequence: CASSLRAANTEAFF. The CDR3 DNA is TGTGCCAGCAGTCTTAGGGCTGCGAACACTGAAGCTTTCTTT.

The chain combines TRBV10-1 with TRBJ2-3; the D gene is possibly TRBD2 (5 bases). The V and J ends lost 3 bases and 1 base respectively, with 8 bases between them. Germline V gene data show CDR1 as WNHNN and CDR2 as SYGVQD (reference sequence). The CDR3 has 14 residues. The CDR3 region has the DNA TGCGCCAGCAGTGAAGCGGACGGCACAGATACGCAGTATTTT. Translating gives CASSEADGTDTQYF.

This chain links TRBV7-2 with TRBJ1-4, with D uncertain. The CDR3 is 15 amino acids. Germline V lookup: CDR1 SGHTA, CDR2 FQGNSA. Trimming stripped 2 bases from V and 4 bases from J, with 11 bases between. The CDR3 region is CASSLNPTDNEKLFF. As DNA, the CDR3 is TGTGCCAGCAGCTTAAATCCTACGGATAATGAAAAACTGTTTTTT.

The chain couples TRBV10-1 to TRBJ2-5; D is unclear. This CDR3 is built from 12 residues. Trimming took off 7 bases at V and 5 bases at J, with 11 bases between the two ends. Germline V CDR1 and CDR2: WNHNN, SYGVQD (reference sequence). The DNA for the CDR3 is TGCGCCAGCAACGCCAACGGGGAGACCCAGTACTTC. Translated, it gives CASNANGETQYF.

The chain joins TRBV4-1 to TRBJ2-2; D remains unclear. The germline gives CDR1 MGHRA, CDR2 YSYEKL. Trimming pared 2 bases from V and 4 bases from J, leaving 17 bases between. The CDR3 length is 17 residues. The CDR3 DNA sequence: TGCGCCAGCAGCCAAAGTCCCAGCGCAGGCACCACCGGGGAGCTGTTTTTT. It encodes CASSQSPSAGTTGELFF.

CDR3 loop: CASTSWETQYF. The CDR3 DNA is TGTGCCAGCACCTCTTGGGAGACCCAGTACTTC. V and J are TRBV7-2 and TRBJ2-5; D is ambiguous. CDR3 size: 11 residues. Trimming took 7 bases from V and 5 from J, leaving 8 bases between them. The V gene's germline CDR1 is SGHTA and CDR2 FQGNSA.

The V gene is TRBV10-3, the J gene TRBJ2-1; 7 positions agree with TRBD1. The V and J ends lost 1 base and 2 bases, in that order; junction bases with no gene match: 2. Germline CDR1 reads ENHRY; CDR2 reads SYGVKD. There are 15 residues in the CDR3. CDR3 coding DNA: TGTGCCATCAGTGAGTTTCAGGGGGCCTACAATGAGCAGTTCTTC. Its protein is CAISEFQGAYNEQFF.

Only one count was recorded for this clone. The genes are TRBV2 and TRBJ2-5; TRBD2 is a possible D gene (6 bases). CDR1 and CDR2 (germline): SNHLY, FYNNEI. This CDR3 contains 13 residues. The V gene lost 6 bases and the J gene lost 4 bases, with 12 bases spanning the gap. CDR3 sequence reads: CASRGGVRETQYF. In DNA, the CDR3 is TGTGCCAGCAGAGGCGGGGTGAGAGAGACCCAGTACTTC.

The rearrangement joins TRBV6-5 to TRBJ2-1, with 8 bases lining up with TRBD2. Germline V CDR1 and CDR2: MNHEY, SVGAGI. J lost 6 bases, V lost 0 bases, and 7 bases had no gene match. CDR3 length: 16 amino acids. This CDR3 is CASSYSPSGRFNEQFF. The CDR3 nucleotides read TGTGCCAGCAGTTACTCCCCGAGCGGGAGATTCAATGAGCAGTTCTTC.

This clone has only a few counts. The chain carries TRBV30 and TRBJ1-3; the D gene is possibly TRBD1 (6 bases). The CDR3 is made up of 15 amino acids. The V end lost 4 bases, the J end lost 0 bases, and 13 bases lay between the germline ends. The germline gives CDR1 GTSNPN, CDR2 SVGIG (reference sequence). CDR3 in DNA: TGTGCCTGGACGAAAGACAGGATCTCTGGAAACACCATATATTTT. Its translation: CAWTKDRISGNTIYF.

The CDR3 region has the DNA TGTGCCAGTAGTATCTGGCGGGGACAAGAGACCCAGTACTTC. Translated: CASSIWRGQETQYF. V and J are TRBV19 and TRBJ2-5, with D maybe TRBD2 (6 bases). The germline V gene encodes CDR1 LNHDA and CDR2 SQIVND (reference sequence). The V gene lost 3 bases and the J gene lost 2 bases, with 10 bases spanning the gap. The CDR3 runs to 14 residues. The complete variable domain, with remaining parts taken from reference TRBV19 and TRBJ2-5, reads DGGITQSPKYLFRKEGQNVTLSCEQNLNHDAMYWYRQDPGQGLRLIYYSQIVNDFQKGDIAEGYSVSREKKESFPLTVTSAQKNPTAFYLCASSIWRGQETQYFGPGTRLLVL.

V and J are TRBV11-2 and TRBJ1-2; 11 positions match TRBD1. The CDR3 runs to 14 residues. V lost 5 bases and J lost 4; bases outside the gene matches: 3. Germline lookup yields CDR1 SGHAT and CDR2 FQNNGV. Here the CDR3 DNA reads TGTGCCAGCAGCCAGGGACAGGGGGGCTATGGCTACACCTTC. This gives the protein CASSQGQGGYGYTF.

The J gene is TRBJ2-7, the V gene TRBV27, with 8 bases aligning to TRBD1. Trimming at V came to 4 bases and at J to 4 bases, leaving 9 bases not matched to a gene. The CDR3 contains 15 residues. The germline V gene encodes CDR1 MNHEY and CDR2 SMNVEV (reference sequence). The CDR3 reads CASSSWGTGEYEQYF. The CDR3 coding sequence is TGTGCCAGCAGTTCTTGGGGGACAGGCGAATACGAGCAGTACTTC.

V and J are TRBV7-2 and TRBJ1-5; 11 bases align to TRBD1. This CDR3 has 15 amino acids. CDR1 and CDR2 (germline): SGHTA, FQGNSA. Losses at the gene ends were 4 bases for V and 6 bases for J; bases not matched to a gene: 5. Here the CDR3 DNA reads TGTGCCAGCAGCTCGGGACAGGGGGAAAGTCAGCCCCAGCATTTT. Translating gives CASSSGQGESQPQHF.